The present T cell receptor (beta chain) was sequenced within a study of blood T cell repertoires in COVID-19. Study-level information: Both acute and convalescent COVID-19 samples were obtained from the United States, Italy and Spain. In each case, the material was cDNA or gDNA derived from T cells, B-cell-depleted T cells, or PBMCs.

Original methodology: Counts of nucleated cells, estimated from reference gene primer amplification, were obtained. Profiling relied on immunoSEQ multiplex PCR, and the TCRdb table lists in-frame clones only, not all of them. Clonal size and the V and J genes are those of that table, whereas D and trimming came from the DNA. In the table there are some 350,000 clones, around 90% of which are singletons. The ends were cut back, 3 bases at V and 9 bases at J, with 12 bases in the middle. This CDR3 spans 13 amino acids. CDR1 and CDR2 (germline): MNHEY, SMNVEV (reference sequence). Material: PBMCs or T cells enriched from blood (not recorded which). The chain has TRBV27 and TRBJ2-1; D perhaps matches TRBD2 (6 bases). The TCR comes from a man under 40 who had recovered from COVID-19. CDR3 coding DNA: TGTGCCAGCAGTTTGTCGCGGGAAGGTGAGCAGTTCTTC. Translated, it gives CASSLSREGEQFF.